A single sample is the source of the 6 T cell receptor beta chains below, sequenced in a study of human versus mouse CDR3 diversity and MHC coevolution. The protocol was immunoSEQ multiplex PCR, while the TCRdb copy is restricted to in-frame clones and leaves out a portion. The sample includes around 77,000 clones, 80% to 95% of them seen just once. Specimen: naive CD4+ T cells from blood. The subset is: CD45RO-negative CD62L-positive naive CD4 T cells. The receptors shown here come from a person aged 25 to 69 in good health.

The chain uses TRBV6-1 and TRBJ2-5; 9 bases match TRBD1. Losses at the gene ends were 10 bases for V and 2 bases for J; bases not matched to a gene: 11. Germline values: CDR1 MNHNS, CDR2 SASEGT. This CDR3 is built from 15 residues. The CDR3 loop is CATAPGQGIQETQYF. The CDR3 DNA sequence: TGTGCCACGGCACCCGGACAGGGGATACAAGAGACCCAGTACTTC.

The CDR3: CASTRSISGNTIYF. The CDR3 DNA is TGTGCCAGTACGAGGTCCATCTCTGGAAACACCATATATTTT. This chain connects TRBV19 to TRBJ1-3, with D unresolved. The CDR3 has 14 amino acids. V was trimmed by 7 bases and J by 0 bases, leaving 10 bases between them. CDR1 LNHDA and CDR2 SQIVND come from the germline V gene (reference sequence).

As concerns this clone: This sample also contains other DNA sequences that code for the same CDR3. The chain combines TRBV10-3 with TRBJ2-1; no clear D gene. Germline V CDR1 and CDR2: ENHRY, SYGVKD. With 6 bases removed from V and 2 bases from J, the gap between germline ends came to 11 bases. The CDR3 spans 14 residues. The CDR3 coding sequence is TGTGCCATCAGCGCCAGGTCAGCCTACAATGAGCAGTTCTTC. Amino acids: CAISARSAYNEQFF.

This rearrangement joins TRBV28 to TRBJ1-5; the D gene is possibly TRBD1 (5 bases). This CDR3 region has 16 residues. CDR1 and CDR2 (germline): MDHEN, SYDVKM. V was trimmed by 4 bases and J by 0 bases, leaving 13 bases between them. The CDR3 reads CASSSRKGSSNQPQHF. The DNA for the CDR3 is TGTGCCAGCAGTTCCCGAAAGGGGTCTAGCAATCAGCCCCAGCATTTT.

The V call is TRBV6-5, the J call TRBJ1-2, with TRBD1 identical over 7 bases. With V trimmed by 6 bases and J by 12 bases, 7 bases remained unmatched. This CDR3 has 11 amino acids. CDR1 and CDR2 from the germline V gene are MNHEY and SVGAGI. The CDR3 region is CASRGGGGHTF. In nucleotides, the CDR3 is TGTGCCAGCAGGGGCGGAGGGGGCCACACCTTC.

The rearrangement joins TRBV7-7 to TRBJ2-7; D possibly corresponds to TRBD2 (5 bases). CDR1 and CDR2 from the germline V gene are SSHAT and FNYEAQ (reference sequence). Trimming removed 5 bases from V and 3 bases from J, with 11 bases in between. CDR3 length: 13 residues. The chain's CDR3 is CASSPGTSYEQYF. The CDR3 nucleotides are TGTGCCAGCAGCCCCGGAACTAGCTACGAGCAGTACTTC.